A single sample is the source of the 7 T cell receptor beta chains below, sequenced in a study of blood T cell repertoires in COVID-19. TCRdb keeps only in-frame clones here, not all; method: immunoSEQ multiplex PCR. The table has 9,000 to 15,000 clones, more than 65% seen once. Sequencing was carried out using peripheral blood. These receptors all come from a man in his sixties with COVID-19, enrolled during active disease.

This sequence joins TRBV18 and TRBJ1-2; the D gene is possibly TRBD1 (5 bases). V was shortened by 6 bases and J by 4 bases, with 12 bases between the two germline ends. The CDR3 covers 13 residues. Germline V gene data show CDR1 as KGHSH and CDR2 as LQKENI. The DNA of the CDR3 is TGTGCCAGCTCCTCGGACAAATTCTATGGCTACACCTTC. This sequence encodes CASSSDKFYGYTF.

This chain links TRBV7-9 with TRBJ1-1, with D possibly being TRBD1 (6 bases). V was trimmed by 0 bases and J by 1 base, leaving 12 bases between them. The CDR3 covers 16 residues. The V gene's germline CDR1 is SEHNR and CDR2 FQNEAQ (reference sequence). This chain's CDR3 is CASSLAYVDRNTEAFF. For the CDR3, the DNA is TGTGCCAGCAGCTTAGCCTACGTGGACAGGAACACTGAAGCTTTCTTT.

The chain uses TRBV7-8 and TRBJ2-3, with D possibly matching TRBD2 (5 bases). Germline values: CDR1 SGHVS, CDR2 FQNEAQ. The CDR3 contains 15 residues. V lost 5 bases and J lost 0, with 12 bases in between. The CDR3 DNA sequence: TGTGCCAGCAGCCCCAAAGCGGCTAGCACAGATACGCAGTATTTT. It is translated as CASSPKAASTDTQYF. Full variable domain (missing parts from reference TRBV7-8 and TRBJ2-3): GAGVSQSPRYKVAKRGQDVALRCDPISGHVSLFWYQQALGQGPEFLTYFQNEAQLDKSGLPSDRFFAERPEGSVSTLKIQRTQQEDSAVYLCASSPKAASTDTQYFGPGTRLTVL.

This chain links TRBV3-1 (or the pseudogene TRBV3-2) with TRBJ2-2; no clear D. The ends were cut back, 4 bases at V and 6 bases at J, with 3 bases in the middle. The CDR3 extends over 11 amino acids. Germline loops: CDR1 LGHDT, CDR2 YNNKEL (reference sequence). The CDR3 DNA is TGTGCCAGCAGCCCCTCCGGGGAGCTGTTTTTT. As protein: CASSPSGELFF.

J is TRBJ2-5 and V is TRBV7-9; 7 bases are a match to TRBD1. The CDR3 is 12 residues long. V trimming: 1 base; J trimming: 13 bases; junction bases outside the gene matches: 6. Germline CDR1 is SEHNR and CDR2 is FQNEAQ (reference sequence). This CDR3 reads CASSLETGQSYF. CDR3 nucleotides: TGTGCCAGCAGCTTAGAGACGGGACAGTCGTACTTC.

The chain combines TRBV24-1 with TRBJ2-1; 7 nucleotides agree with TRBD1. V lost 3 bases to trimming and J lost 8 bases; unmatched junction nucleotides: 6. Per the germline V gene, CDR1 is KGHDR and CDR2 is SFDVKD. This CDR3 region has 14 residues. The CDR3 region is CATSDVTGWDEQFF. The CDR3 DNA is TGTGCCACCAGTGATGTGACAGGGTGGGATGAGCAGTTCTTC.

The chain recombines TRBV18 with TRBJ1-2; D call uncertain. V lost 2 bases and J 8 bases, leaving 9 bases between the germline ends. Germline lookup yields CDR1 KGHSH and CDR2 LQKENI. The CDR3 loop spans 12 amino acids. CDR3 amino acids: CASSPGLWGYTF. The CDR3 bases are TGTGCCAGCTCACCAGGCCTCTGGGGCTACACCTTC. Full variable domain (remainder filled in from reference TRBV18 and TRBJ1-2): NAGVMQNPRHLVRRRGQEARLRCSPMKGHSHVYWYRQLPEEGLKFMVYLQKENIIDESGMPKERFSAEFPKEGPSILRIQQVVRGDSAAYFCASSPGLWGYTFGSGTRLTVV.